This TCR beta chain was observed in a study of Ad26.COV2.S vaccination and SARS-CoV-2 variants. Study-wide background: Each vaccinee took Ad26.COV2.S intramuscularly, once or twice 56 days apart.

On this clone itself: The antigen is not known.

Looked up from germline, CDR1 is KGHSH and CDR2 is LQKENI. Trimming took 0 bases from V and 4 from J, leaving 8 bases between them. This CDR3 has 14 amino acids. The treatment here: around 19 received Ad26.COV2.S at low or high dose, single or two shots; roughly five received placebo; per-sample allocation not given. The samples were gathered on day 63 after the first injection of vaccine or placebo. Boston supplied an adult donor aged 18-55 years. General study findings and limits: Non-spike TCR breadth did not differ much between vaccine and placebo recipients.

The repertoire was sequenced with immunoSEQ multiplex PCR; TCRdb's copy has only in-frame clones and lacks some. Found here are approximately 450,000 clones, approximately 92% of them singletons; the top ten hold 9% to 15%. The sample here was peripheral blood, taken in a trial of Ad26.COV2.S vaccine versus placebo. The genes are TRBV18 and TRBJ2-3; D might be TRBD1 (5 bases). This clonotype was obtained from a person aged 18-65 years who received the Ad26.COV2.S COVID-19 vaccine or a placebo. CDR3 DNA: TGTGCCAGCTCACCACCGGTAGGGGCAGATACGCAGTATTTT. It encodes CASSPPVGADTQYF.